One T cell receptor (beta chain) is described in this entry. These data belong to a study of blood T cell repertoires in COVID-19. Original data processing: Estimation of nucleated cell counts was performed using reference gene primer amplification. Repertoires were generated with immunoSEQ multiplex PCR, while TCRdb's copy carries only in-frame clones and drops some. The V and J calls and clone size come from that table; D and trimming were worked out from the DNA. The table records some 400,000 clones, 80% to 90% of them present only once. The CDR3 extends over 13 amino acids. The V end was cut by 0 bases, the J end by 10 bases, with 7 bases between.

Sequenced material: peripheral blood. The TCR originated in a woman in her fifties or sixties with COVID-19, enrolled during active disease. The chain uses TRBV12-3 or TRBV12-4 and TRBJ1-6; D not resolved. In DNA form, the CDR3 reads TGTGCCAGCAGTTTAGCAGCGGGGTCACCCCTCCACTTT. It is translated as CASSLAAGSPLHF.